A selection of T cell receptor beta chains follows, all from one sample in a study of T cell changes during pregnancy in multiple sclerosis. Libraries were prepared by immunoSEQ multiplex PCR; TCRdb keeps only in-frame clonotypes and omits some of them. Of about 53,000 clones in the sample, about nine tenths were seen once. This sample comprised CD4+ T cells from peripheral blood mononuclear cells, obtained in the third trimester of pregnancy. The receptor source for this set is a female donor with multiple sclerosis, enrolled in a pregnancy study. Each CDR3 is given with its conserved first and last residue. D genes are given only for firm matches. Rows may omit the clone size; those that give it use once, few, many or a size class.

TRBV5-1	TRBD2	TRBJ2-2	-	TGCGCCAGCAGCTTGGATTCTAGCGGGGTCAACACCGGGGAGCTGTTTTTT	CASSLDSSGVNTGELFF
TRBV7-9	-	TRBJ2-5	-	TGTGCCAGCAGCCCCACTGGGGGGTGGCCAAAGACCCAGTACTTC	CASSPTGGWPKTQYF
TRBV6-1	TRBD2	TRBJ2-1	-	TGTGCCAGCAGTGAAGCGCTCAGCGGGAGTTACAATGAGCAGTTCTTC	CASSEALSGSYNEQFF
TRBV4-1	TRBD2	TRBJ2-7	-	TGCGCCAGCAGCCAAGGGACTAGCCACGAGCAGTACTTC	CASSQGTSHEQYF
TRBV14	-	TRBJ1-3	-	TGTGCCAGCAGCCCTGCGGTAAACACCATATATTTT	CASSPAVNTIYF
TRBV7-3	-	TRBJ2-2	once	TGTGCCAGCAGCTCCAACAATAACGGGGAGCTGTTTTTT	CASSSNNNGELFF
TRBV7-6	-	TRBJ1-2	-	TGTGCCAGCAGTTTAACCCGGGAGGCTAACTATGGCTACACCTTC	CASSLTREANYGYTF
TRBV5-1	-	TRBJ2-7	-	TGCGCCAGCAGCTTGGGTGGCCACGAGCAGTACTTC	CASSLGGHEQYF
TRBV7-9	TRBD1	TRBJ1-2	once	TGTGCCAGCAGCGAACAGGGGAACTATGGCTACACCTTC	CASSEQGNYGYTF
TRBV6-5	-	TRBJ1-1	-	TGTGCCAGCAGTTACTCCAGGGGCGCTGAAGCTTTCTTT	CASSYSRGAEAFF
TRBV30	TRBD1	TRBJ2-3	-	TGTGCCTGGGCCGGGACAGGGTCCGATACGCAGTATTTT	CAWAGTGSDTQYF
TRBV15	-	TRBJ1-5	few	TGTGCCACCAGCAGAGGACAGAATAGCAATCAGCCCCAGCATTTT	CATSRGQNSNQPQHF
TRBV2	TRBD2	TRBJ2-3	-	TGTGCCATCAGGACTAGCGCCACTAGCACAGATACGCAGTATTTT	CAIRTSATSTDTQYF
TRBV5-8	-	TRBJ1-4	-	TGTGCCAGCAGCTTGGCAGGGGTAGGCGAAAAACTGTTTTTT	CASSLAGVGEKLFF
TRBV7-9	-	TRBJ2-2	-	TGTGCCAGCAGCTTAGCTCCTAGCGCCGGGGAGCTGTTTTTT	CASSLAPSAGELFF
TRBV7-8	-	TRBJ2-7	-	TGTGCCAGCAGCTTAGTAATATACGAGCAGTACTTC	CASSLVIYEQYF
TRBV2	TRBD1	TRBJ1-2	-	TGTGCCAGCAGACGACAGGGGGTTTGGTATGGCTACACCTTC	CASRRQGVWYGYTF
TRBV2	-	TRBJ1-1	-	TGTGCCAGCAGCCAAACCTACAGGGCCACTGAAGCTTTCTTT	CASSQTYRATEAFF
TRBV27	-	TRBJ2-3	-	TGTGCCAGCAGTTTCTTAGATACGCAGTATTTT	CASSFLDTQYF
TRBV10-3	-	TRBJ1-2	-	TGTGCCATCAGAGCACAGCTTCGGCAAGACTATGGCTACACCTTC	CAIRAQLRQDYGYTF
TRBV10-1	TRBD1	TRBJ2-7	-	TGCGCCAGCAGTGAAAGGACAGGGCCCTACGAGCAGTACTTC	CASSERTGPYEQYF
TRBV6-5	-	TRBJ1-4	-	TGTGCCAGCGTTCGGTCGGGAGCCCCTAATGAAAAACTGTTTTTT	CASVRSGAPNEKLFF
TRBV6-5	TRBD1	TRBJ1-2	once	TGTGCCAGCAGTTACTCGAGCGGCAGGGGGTTCAAAGGCTACACCTTC	CASSYSSGRGFKGYTF
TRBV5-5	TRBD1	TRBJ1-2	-	TGTGCCAGCAATCGACAGGGGGAGATCTATGGCTACACCTTC	CASNRQGEIYGYTF
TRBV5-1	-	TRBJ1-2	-	TGCGCCAGCAGCCCCGGGGACTATGGCTACACCTTC	CASSPGDYGYTF
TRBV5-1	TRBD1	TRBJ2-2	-	TGCGCCAGCAGCGCTAAAGGACAGGGGAACACCGGGGAGCTGTTTTTT	CASSAKGQGNTGELFF
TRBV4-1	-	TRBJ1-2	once	TGCGCCAGCAGCCACGGACGGGGATCGGACTATGGCTACACCTTC	CASSHGRGSDYGYTF
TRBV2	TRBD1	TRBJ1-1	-	TGTGCCAGCAGCGAGACAGGGACCACTGAAGCTTTCTTT	CASSETGTTEAFF
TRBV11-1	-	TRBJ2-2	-	TGTGCCAGCAGCTTAGCCCTGAACACCGGGGAGCTGTTTTTT	CASSLALNTGELFF
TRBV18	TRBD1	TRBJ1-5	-	TGTGCCAGCTCACCGACAGGGGGCAATCAGCCCCAGCATTTT	CASSPTGGNQPQHF
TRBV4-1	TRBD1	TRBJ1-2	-	TGCGCCAGCAGCCAAGAGGGGACAGGGGGGTATGGCTACACCTTC	CASSQEGTGGYGYTF
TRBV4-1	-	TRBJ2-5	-	TGCGCCAGCAGCCAAGCACTAGTACGCGAGACCCAGTACTTC	CASSQALVRETQYF
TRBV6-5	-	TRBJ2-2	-	TGTGCCAGCACCCCCGGGACCGGGGAGCTGTTTTTT	CASTPGTGELFF
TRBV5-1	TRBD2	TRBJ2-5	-	TGCGCCAGCAGCTGGGGGACTAGCGGGGGTTCAGAGACCCAGTACTTC	CASSWGTSGGSETQYF
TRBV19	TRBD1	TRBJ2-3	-	TGTGCCAGTAGTATACCTTCAGGGGGCTCCGCAGATACGCAGTATTTT	CASSIPSGGSADTQYF
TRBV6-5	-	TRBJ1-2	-	TGTGCCAGCAGTTACTCGTTGATGGAGCCGGGGACCTTC	CASSYSLMEPGTF
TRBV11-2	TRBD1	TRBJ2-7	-	TGTGCCAGCAGCTCGATACAGGGGTCTGGAGAGCAGTACTTC	CASSSIQGSGEQYF
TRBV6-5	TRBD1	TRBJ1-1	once	TGTGCCAGCAGTCCAGGGGGCACTGAAGCTTTCTTT	CASSPGGTEAFF
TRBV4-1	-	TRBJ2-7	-	TGCGCCAGCAGCTCCCCCACGGGGGAGCAGTACTTC	CASSSPTGEQYF
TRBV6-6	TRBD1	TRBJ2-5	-	TGTGCCAGCAGTTACTCGAGAGGGGGCGTAGAGACCCAGTACTTC	CASSYSRGGVETQYF
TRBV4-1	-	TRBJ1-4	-	TGCGCCAGCAGCCCAAGGGGCGCAACTAATGAAAAACTGTTTTTT	CASSPRGATNEKLFF
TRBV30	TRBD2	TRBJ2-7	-	TGTGCCTGGAGGACTAGCGGGGGGAAATACGAGCAGTACTTC	CAWRTSGGKYEQYF
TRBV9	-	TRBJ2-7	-	TGTGCCAGCAGCTCGGCCCTGGGAGTCGGCGAGCAGTACTTC	CASSSALGVGEQYF
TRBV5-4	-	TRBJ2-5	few	TGTGCCAGCAGCTTGGTGGGTAAAGGGAGAGAGACCCAGTACTTC	CASSLVGKGRETQYF
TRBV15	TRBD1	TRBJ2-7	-	TGTGCCACCAGCGGCAGCAGGGGACAGGGAGCCTACGAGCAGTACTTC	CATSGSRGQGAYEQYF
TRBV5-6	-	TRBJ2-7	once	TGTGCCAGCAGCTTACAGGGTCCAGACTACGAGCAGTACTTC	CASSLQGPDYEQYF
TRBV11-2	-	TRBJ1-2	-	TGTGCCAGCAGCTTAGCGGGGGTTTTTGGCTACACCTTC	CASSLAGVFGYTF
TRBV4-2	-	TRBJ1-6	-	TGTGCCAGCAGCTCGACAGGAACCTATAATTCACCCCTCCACTTT	CASSSTGTYNSPLHF
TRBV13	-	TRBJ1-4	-	TGTGCCAGCAGGCCTATAGGGGATGAAAAACTGTTTTTT	CASRPIGDEKLFF
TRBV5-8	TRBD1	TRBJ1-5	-	TGTGCCAGCAGCCCCGGGACAGGGGGAGCAAATCAGCCCCAGCATTTT	CASSPGTGGANQPQHF
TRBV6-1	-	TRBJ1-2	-	TGTGCCAGCAGTGAATTGGCGGGGCTTGGGGGCTACACCTTC	CASSELAGLGGYTF
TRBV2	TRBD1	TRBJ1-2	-	TGTGCCAGCAGTGAAGACAGGGGGTATGGCTACACCTTC	CASSEDRGYGYTF
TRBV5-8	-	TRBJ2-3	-	TGTGCCAGCAGAGAGACAGGTGACACAGATACGCAGTATTTT	CASRETGDTDTQYF
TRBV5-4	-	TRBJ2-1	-	TGTGCCAGCAGCTTGGTTCCTAGCGAGTTTTACAATGAGCAGTTCTTC	CASSLVPSEFYNEQFF
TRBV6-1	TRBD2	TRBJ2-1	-	TGTGCCAGCAGTGCCGGGGGGGCAGAGTATGAGCAGTTCTTC	CASSAGGAEYEQFF